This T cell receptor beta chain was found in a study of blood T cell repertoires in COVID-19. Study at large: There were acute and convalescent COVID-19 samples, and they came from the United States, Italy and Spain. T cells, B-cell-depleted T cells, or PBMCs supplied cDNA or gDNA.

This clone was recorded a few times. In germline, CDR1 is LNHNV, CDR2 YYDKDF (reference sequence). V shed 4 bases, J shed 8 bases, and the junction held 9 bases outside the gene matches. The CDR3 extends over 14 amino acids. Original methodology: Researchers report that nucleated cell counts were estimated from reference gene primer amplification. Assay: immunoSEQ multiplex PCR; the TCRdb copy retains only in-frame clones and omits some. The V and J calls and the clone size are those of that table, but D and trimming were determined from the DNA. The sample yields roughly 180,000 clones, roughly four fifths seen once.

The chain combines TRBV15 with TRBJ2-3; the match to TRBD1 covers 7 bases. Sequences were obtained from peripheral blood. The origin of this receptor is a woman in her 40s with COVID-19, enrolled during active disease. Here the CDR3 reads CATSNRDSRATQYF. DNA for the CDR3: TGTGCCACCAGCAACCGGGACAGTAGGGCTACGCAGTATTTT.